One sample yielded the 26 T cell receptor beta chains listed below, sequenced in a study of CD8+CD57+ T cells in acquired aplastic anemia. The use of genomic DNA as template underpinned the TCR beta VDJ and CDR3 profiling. From the reads, TCRdb called clonotypes with MiXCR, one entry per CDR3 protein. The table has approximately 270,000 distinct CDR3 sequences, approximately 57% seen once. Material: sorted CD4+, CD8+, or CD8+CD57+ T cells (not recorded which) from PBMCs. The receptors originated from a human donor with severe aplastic anemia or a healthy control (not recorded which).

J is TRBJ1-1 and V is TRBV10-3; 12 bases are a match to TRBD1. This CDR3 is built from 14 residues. The J segment lost 3 bases and the V segment lost 7 bases, leaving 3 bases of the junction unmatched. The germline CDR1 and CDR2 sequences are ENHRY and SYGVKD. The CDR3 sequence: CAIKGQGAYTEAFF. CDR3 bases: TGTGCCATCAAGGGACAGGGGGCTTACACTGAAGCTTTCTTT.

Concerning this clonotype: Sequence at one end of the junction differs from germline and may be a read error. The chain is built from TRBV19 and TRBJ2-1, with TRBD2 matching 7 bases. The germline gives CDR1 LNHDA, CDR2 SQIVND (reference sequence). This CDR3 is built from 14 residues. This CDR3 reads CDSSRGETYNEKFF. The CDR3 nucleotides are TGTGACAGTAGTCGGGGGGAAACCTACAATGAGAAGTTCTTC.

V is TRBV5-4 and J is TRBJ1-5, with D unresolved. This CDR3 has 13 amino acids. Per germline, CDR1 SGHNT and CDR2 YYREEE (reference sequence). V lost 2 bases, J lost 5 bases, and 8 bases lay in between. CDR3 region: CASSFDGYQPQHF. The CDR3 bases are TGTGCCAGCAGCTTCGACGGGTATCAGCCCCAGCATTTT.

J is TRBJ1-6 and V is TRBV7-3; D is possibly TRBD1 (6 bases). CDR3 length equals 15 residues. Trimming cost V 5 bases and J 8 bases, with 16 bases left between them. In germline, CDR1 is SGHTA, CDR2 FQGTGA. CDR3 nucleotide sequence: TGTGCCAGCAGCCGCACTGGGGGCAGGGATTCACCCCTCCACTTT. It translates to CASSRTGGRDSPLHF.

There are many counts of this clonotype. J is TRBJ2-5 and V is TRBV3-1; TRBD2 matches 7 bases. Unmatched junction bases numbered 1, after V lost 1 base and J lost 2 bases. The CDR3 is 14 amino acids. CDR1 and CDR2 (germline): LGHDT, YNNKEL (reference sequence). DNA of the CDR3: TGTGCCAGCAGCCAAGCGGGGGGTCAAGAGACCCAGTACTTC. This gives the protein CASSQAGGQETQYF.

This chain connects TRBV20-1 to TRBJ1-2; the D is unclear. V lost 3 bases and J lost 3, with 14 bases in between. Germline CDR1 reads DFQATT; CDR2 reads SNEGSKA (reference sequence). The CDR3 runs 14 residues. CDR3 region: CSARREARYYGYTF. CDR3 in DNA: TGCAGTGCTAGGAGGGAGGCGAGGTACTATGGCTACACCTTC.

This clonotype showed up just a few times. The chain joins TRBV15 to TRBJ1-2; D is undetermined. The CDR3 contains 11 residues. V lost 5 bases to trimming and J lost 4 bases, with 5 bases between them. CDR1 and CDR2 (germline): LNHNV, YYDKDF (reference sequence). CDR3 protein: CATSPGYGYTF. CDR3 sequence (DNA): TGTGCCACCAGCCCTGGCTATGGCTACACCTTC.

The chain is built from TRBV7-4 and TRBJ2-5, with a possible D match to TRBD2 (6 bases). The CDR3 contains 20 residues. The germline V gene has CDR1 SGHVT and CDR2 SQSDAQ. The V and J ends lost 1 base and 4 bases respectively, with 28 bases between them. This CDR3 reads CASSLVGGSGSLGEGETQYF. The CDR3 DNA sequence: TGTGCCAGCAGCTTAGTGGGAGGATCGGGATCACTGGGGGAAGGAGAGACCCAGTACTTC. Full variable domain (missing parts from reference TRBV7-4 and TRBJ2-5): GAGVSQSPRYKVAKRGRDVALRCDSISGHVTLYWYRQTLGQGSEVLTYSQSDAQRDKSGRPSGRFSAERPERSVSTLKIQRTEQGDSAVYLCASSLVGGSGSLGEGETQYFGPGTRLLVL.

The table lists this clonotype with many counts. V gene TRBV10-3 combines with J gene TRBJ2-3, with TRBD2 identical over 9 bases. Trimming at V came to 6 bases and at J to 5 bases, leaving 12 bases not matched to a gene. The germline CDR1 and CDR2 sequences are ENHRY and SYGVKD. This CDR3 is built from 16 residues. The DNA of the CDR3 is TGTGCCATCAGCCCCACTGGCGGGGGGGCAATAGATACGCAGTATTTT. Its translation: CAISPTGGGAIDTQYF.

The J gene is TRBJ1-6, the V gene TRBV10-1; 10 bases fit TRBD1. J was trimmed by 7 bases and V by 3 bases; bases with no gene match: 9. Per germline, CDR1 WNHNN and CDR2 SYGVQD (reference sequence). The CDR3 loop spans 17 amino acids. The CDR3 here is CASSESTGGDRNSPLHF. In DNA form, the CDR3 reads TGCGCCAGCAGTGAATCGACAGGGGGCGATAGAAATTCACCCCTCCACTTT.

This chain's CDR3 is CASSARTAYNEQFF. CDR3 DNA: TGTGCCAGCAGCGCGCGGACAGCGTACAATGAGCAGTTCTTC. The genes are TRBV7-2 and TRBJ2-1; D may be TRBD1 (6 bases). Germline V gene data show CDR1 as SGHTA and CDR2 as FQGNSA. This CDR3 contains 14 residues. V shed 5 bases and J shed 4 bases, with 12 bases lying between them. Drawing the rest from reference TRBV7-2 and TRBJ2-1, the complete variable domain is GAGVSQSPSNKVTEKGKDVELRCDPISGHTALYWYRQSLGQGLEFLIYFQGNSAPDKSGLPSDRFSAERTGGSVSTLTIQRTQQEDSAVYLCASSARTAYNEQFFGPGTRLTVL.

CDR3 protein: CASSLSFGQRLHF. The CDR3 DNA sequence: TGTGCCAGCAGCTTATCGTTTGGACAGAGGCTCCACTTT. The rearrangement uses TRBV7-2 and TRBJ1-6; possible D gene TRBD1, 6 bases. The CDR3 totals 13 residues. Trimming removed 2 bases from V and 16 bases from J, with 15 bases in between. Germline CDR1 and CDR2: SGHTA and FQGNSA.

J is TRBJ1-6 and V is TRBV20-1, with D perhaps TRBD1 (5 bases). V was pared by 0 bases and J by 9 bases, with 15 bases between. This CDR3 has 15 amino acids. Germline loops: CDR1 DFQATT, CDR2 SNEGSKA (reference sequence). CDR3 bases: TGCAGTGCTAGAGAACATGGGGGGGTCTCTTCACCCCTCCACTTT. Protein sequence: CSAREHGGVSSPLHF.

Concerning this clonotype: The junction departs from the called germline gene at one end, perhaps through a read error. The V and J genes are TRBV9 and TRBJ2-5; D is possibly TRBD2 (5 bases). There are 16 residues in the CDR3. Germline CDR1 SGDLS, CDR2 YYNGEE. CDR3 loop: CAGSALGTGLLETQYF. The CDR3 region has the DNA TGTGCCGGCAGCGCGTTGGGTACCGGACTCCTCGAGACCCAGTACTTC.

The rearrangement links TRBV9 to TRBJ2-2, with D uncertain. The CDR3 length is 16 residues. Trimming removed 0 bases at V and 0 bases at J, with 9 bases between. The germline CDR1 and CDR2 sequences are SGDLS and YYNGEE. Here the CDR3 reads CASSVGRTANTGELFF. The CDR3 bases are TGTGCCAGCAGCGTAGGGCGGACCGCGAACACCGGGGAGCTGTTTTTT.

Regarding this clonotype: The conserved closing phenylalanine or tryptophan is absent in this CDR3, likely reflecting a read error. The genes are TRBV20-1 and TRBJ2-7, with 8 bases fitting TRBD1. The V and J ends lost 3 bases and 3 bases, in that order; junction bases with no gene match: 7. CDR3 length: 14 amino acids. From germline, CDR1 is DFQATT and CDR2 SNEGSKA (reference sequence). For the CDR3, the DNA is TGCAGTGCTAGTGGACAGGGTCTTGGCTACGAGCAGTACTGC. This gives the protein CSASGQGLGYEQYC.

This clonotype was seen repeatedly, ten times or more. This chain joins TRBV5-5 and TRBJ2-1, with D unclear. Germline V gene sequence: CDR1 SGHKS, CDR2 YYEKEE (reference sequence). V lost 2 bases and J lost 0, with 12 bases in between. The CDR3 consists of 16 residues. CDR3 DNA: TGTGCCAGCAGCTTTAAGCCCCTGAGCTCCTACAATGAGCAGTTCTTC. Protein: CASSFKPLSSYNEQFF.

The gene calls are TRBV9 and TRBJ2-6; perhaps D is TRBD1 or TRBD2 (5 bases each). With 5 bases removed from V and 3 bases from J, the gap between germline ends came to 9 bases. The CDR3 is 14 amino acids. CDR1 and CDR2 (germline): SGDLS, YYNGEE. This chain's CDR3 is CASSWDVGANVLTF. Here the CDR3 DNA reads TGTGCCAGCAGTTGGGACGTTGGGGCCAACGTCCTGACTTTC. The whole variable domain, filled in from reference TRBV9 and TRBJ2-6, reads DSGVTQTPKHLITATGQRVTLRCSPRSGDLSVYWYQQSLDQGLQFLIQYYNGEERAKGNILERFSAQQFPDLHSELNLSSLELGDSALYFCASSWDVGANVLTFGAGSRLTVL.

This clonotype appeared many times. This sequence joins TRBV20-1 and TRBJ1-4; D gene unclear. The CDR3 totals 12 residues. Trimming left V 6 bases short and J 8 bases short, with 13 bases between. Germline V gives CDR1 DFQATT, CDR2 SNEGSKA (reference sequence). The CDR3 loop is CSAGRSGEKLFF. CDR3 sequence (DNA): TGCAGTGCGGGTAGAAGTGGGGAAAAACTGTTTTTT.

Concerning this clonotype: A much larger clone lies one base from this, so it may be a read error. The CDR3 here is CASSPPRGAYEQYF. The CDR3 DNA sequence: TGTGCCAGCAGTCCCCCCAGGGGGGCTTACGAGCAGTACTTC. J is TRBJ2-7 and V is TRBV7-8; D is perhaps TRBD1 (7 bases). V was trimmed by 6 bases and J by 4 bases, leaving 16 bases between them. Per the germline V gene, CDR1 is SGHVS and CDR2 is FQNEAQ. The CDR3 spans 14 residues.

For the CDR3, the DNA is TGTGCTAGTGGTTTGGATGGTAGGGGACTGACTTGGGACGGGGAGCTTGAAGCTTTCTTT. Translation gives CASGLDGRGLTWDGELEAFF. V is TRBV12-5 and J is TRBJ1-1, with D possibly being TRBD1 (5 bases). Germline V lookup: CDR1 LGHNT, CDR2 FRNRAP. The CDR3 covers 20 residues. The ends were cut back, 1 base at V and 7 bases at J, with 31 bases in the middle.

The chain joins TRBV15 to TRBJ1-6; D may be TRBD1 (6 bases). Germline assignment: CDR1 LNHNV and CDR2 YYDKDF (reference sequence). The CDR3 spans 14 residues. Trimming took 1 base from V and 10 from J, leaving 11 bases between them. CDR3 amino acids: CATSRADSFSPLHF. Here the CDR3 DNA reads TGTGCCACCAGCAGAGCGGACAGCTTCTCACCCCTCCACTTT.

The chain joins TRBV25-1 to TRBJ1-2, with D tentatively TRBD1 (6 bases). The ends were cut back, 8 bases at V and 2 bases at J, with 21 bases in the middle. The length of the CDR3 is 16 residues. CDR1 MGHDK and CDR2 SYGVNS come from the germline V gene. CDR3 region: CASSRAPGQGNYGYTF. CDR3 nucleotide sequence: TGTGCCAGCTCGAGGGCGCCGGGGCAGGGGAACTATGGCTACACCTTC.

This rearrangement joins TRBV9 to TRBJ2-7; no reliable D call. The ends were cut back, 0 bases at V and 7 bases at J, with 11 bases in the middle. Per germline, CDR1 SGDLS and CDR2 YYNGEE. There are 13 residues in the CDR3. CDR3: CASSVGPTKEQYF. The CDR3 region has the DNA TGTGCCAGCAGCGTAGGACCCACTAAAGAGCAGTACTTC.

The genes are TRBV29-1 and TRBJ1-3; tentatively, D is TRBD1 (6 bases). Germline CDR1 reads SQVTM; CDR2 reads ANQGSEA. The length of the CDR3 is 12 residues. Trimming cost V 6 bases and J 2 bases, with 8 bases left between them. The CDR3 is CSVPGAGNTIYF. As DNA, the CDR3 is TGCAGCGTACCAGGGGCTGGAAACACCATATATTTT.

In its sample, this clonotype was seen many times. The chain carries TRBV27 and TRBJ1-6; D uncertain. V was pared by 5 bases and J by 7 bases, with 18 bases between. The CDR3 consists of 16 residues. Germline V CDR1 and CDR2: MNHEY, SMNVEV (reference sequence). The CDR3 is CASSPLAGGLNSPLHF. The CDR3 DNA reads as TGTGCCAGCAGTCCCCTCGCGGGAGGGCTAAATTCACCCCTCCACTTT.